The subject of this entry is one T cell receptor (beta chain). The sample originates from a study of blood T cell repertoires in COVID-19. The CDR3 length is 15 residues. The V gene's germline CDR1 is LGHDT and CDR2 YNNKEL (reference sequence). Losses at the gene ends were 1 base for V and 6 bases for J; bases not matched to a gene: 5. Assay used: immunoSEQ multiplex PCR; TCRdb lists only in-frame clones, some missing. This sample has about 220,000 clones, with 82% found just once. The chain is built from TRBV3-1 (or the pseudogene TRBV3-2) and TRBJ2-1; TRBD2 agrees at 8 bases. This TCR was recovered from a woman aged 55-69 years who had recovered from COVID-19. Material: PBMCs or T cells enriched from blood (not recorded which). CDR3 bases: TGTGCCAGCAGCCAAGTTGGGACTAGAGCCAATGAGCAGTTCTTC. Encoded protein: CASSQVGTRANEQFF.